The clone carrying this T cell receptor (beta chain) has ten or more counts. These data originate in a study of spatial heterogeneity in lung cancer. Study-wide context: Sequencing consistently turned up more beta-chain sequences than alpha-chain sequences.

TCRdb reprocessed the 5' RACE reads with MiXCR, giving one entry per CDR3 protein. In the table there are roughly 54,000 distinct CDR3 sequences, 7.6% of which are singletons. As for time point: sample taken at primary tumor resection. Sequencing was performed on whole RNA extracted from tumor and nontumor lung tissue, or from frozen PBMC, and the material was left unsorted. Looked up from germline, CDR1 is MNHEY and CDR2 is SMNVEV (reference sequence). CDR3 length equals 16 residues. V lost 5 bases to trimming and J lost 2 bases, with 16 bases between them. The specimen comprised PBMCs, sampled at surgery. The sequence derives from a female donor with early-stage non-small cell lung cancer. The rearrangement links TRBV27 to TRBJ1-5; D is ambiguous. CDR3 DNA: TGTGCCAGCAGTCCCCCTGTATGGGGAGGCAATCAGCCCCAGCATTTT. The encoded protein is CASSPPVWGGNQPQHF.